This TCR beta chain was recovered during a study of identical twins. Study-wide results and caveats: Beta clonotypes that were abundant in cord blood contained fewer insertions, a pattern absent from memory repertoires.

Each CDR3 protein is one row after TCRdb ran MiXCR on the 5' RACE reads. Here the sample spans approximately 700,000 distinct CDR3 sequences, 15% to 20% being singletons. A word on this clonotype: Its matching antigen is unknown.

These data were also filed under a second study, of T cells expressing NK-cell markers. As that report states: In sorted CD3+CD56+NKG2C+, CD3+CD56+NKG2C- and CD3+CD56-NKG2C+ T cells, TCR beta repertoires were obtained. The study left the HCMV specificity of expanded NKG2C+ T cell clones unresolved.

The sequence was collected from a young woman in good health. Sample: PBMCs.

CDR3 residues: CAWVAGAGANVLTF. The CDR3 nucleotides are TGTGCCTGGGTGGCGGGGGCTGGGGCCAACGTCCTGACTTTC. The rearrangement joins TRBV30 to TRBJ2-6, with 7 nucleotides matching TRBD2. Per the germline V gene, CDR1 is GTSNPN and CDR2 is SVGIG (reference sequence). The CDR3 has 14 residues. V trimming: 5 bases; J trimming: 2 bases; junction bases outside the gene matches: 3.